A selection of T cell receptor beta chains follows, all from one sample in a study of blood T cell repertoires in COVID-19. TCRdb keeps only in-frame clones here, not all; method: immunoSEQ multiplex PCR. The sample includes approximately 38,000 clones, around 88% seen only once; the top ten take 4.5% to 5%. The specimen sequenced was peripheral blood. Receptor source: a woman in her 70s with active COVID-19. CDR3s include the opening cysteine and the closing phenylalanine or tryptophan. A D gene is named only where the DNA matches it firmly. Clone size, where shown, is once, few, many, or a class for clones that have expanded.

clone size: -; J gene: TRBJ1-2; V gene: TRBV9; D gene: TRBD1; CDR3 protein: CASSVSTGANYGYTF; CDR3 DNA: TGTGCCAGCAGCGTTTCGACAGGGGCCAACTATGGCTACACCTTC
clone size: -; J gene: TRBJ1-1; V gene: TRBV5-1; D gene: -; CDR3 protein: CASSYSLNTEAFF; CDR3 DNA: TGCGCCAGCAGCTATAGTTTGAACACTGAAGCTTTCTTT
clone size: -; J gene: TRBJ2-7; V gene: TRBV7-2; D gene: -; CDR3 protein: CASSREGGPVEQYF; CDR3 DNA: TGTGCCAGCAGCCGTGAGGGGGGGCCGGTCGAGCAGTACTTC
clone size: -; J gene: TRBJ2-3; V gene: TRBV3-1/TRBV3-2; D gene: TRBD2; CDR3 protein: CASSHPGGGADTQYF; CDR3 DNA: TGTGCCAGCAGCCATCCTGGCGGGGGGGCAGATACGCAGTATTTT
clone size: -; J gene: TRBJ2-5; V gene: TRBV28; D gene: -; CDR3 protein: CASRGWGPAETQYF; CDR3 DNA: TGTGCCAGCCGTGGGTGGGGGCCGGCGGAGACCCAGTACTTC
clone size: -; J gene: TRBJ1-1; V gene: TRBV13; D gene: TRBD1; CDR3 protein: CASSLRGRITEAFF; CDR3 DNA: TGTGCCAGCAGCCTCAGGGGGCGAATCACTGAAGCTTTCTTT
clone size: once; J gene: TRBJ1-2; V gene: TRBV19; D gene: -; CDR3 protein: CASSIQGNYGYTF; CDR3 DNA: TGTGCCAGTAGTATTCAGGGCAACTATGGCTACACCTTC
clone size: once; J gene: TRBJ2-7; V gene: TRBV9; D gene: -; CDR3 protein: CASSKGAGPVYEQYF; CDR3 DNA: TGTGCCAGTTCGAAAGGGGCAGGGCCTGTCTACGAGCAGTACTTC
clone size: -; J gene: TRBJ1-1; V gene: TRBV5-1; D gene: -; CDR3 protein: CASSLDVSGTEAFF; CDR3 DNA: TGCGCCAGCAGCTTGGACGTGAGCGGCACTGAAGCTTTCTTT
clone size: -; J gene: TRBJ1-2; V gene: TRBV4-2; D gene: TRBD1; CDR3 protein: CASSQEGQVVYGYTF; CDR3 DNA: TGTGCCAGCAGCCAAGAGGGACAGGTAGTCTATGGCTACACCTTC
clone size: -; J gene: TRBJ2-2; V gene: TRBV7-2; D gene: TRBD2; CDR3 protein: CASSSPGGGTGELFF; CDR3 DNA: TGTGCCAGCAGCTCCCCTGGCGGGGGCACCGGGGAGCTGTTTTTT
clone size: -; J gene: TRBJ2-3; V gene: TRBV5-1; D gene: TRBD2; CDR3 protein: CASSLGDYSSTDTQYF; CDR3 DNA: TGCGCCAGCAGCTTGGGGGACTATTCCTCCACAGATACGCAGTATTTT
clone size: once; J gene: TRBJ1-1; V gene: TRBV4-3; D gene: -; CDR3 protein: CASSQDPVNTEAFF; CDR3 DNA: TGCGCCAGCAGCCAAGATCCAGTAAACACTGAAGCTTTCTTT
clone size: once; J gene: TRBJ2-7; V gene: TRBV18; D gene: -; CDR3 protein: CASSPETGVYEQYF; CDR3 DNA: TGTGCCAGCTCACCAGAGACGGGAGTCTACGAGCAGTACTTC
clone size: -; J gene: TRBJ2-4; V gene: TRBV25-1; D gene: -; CDR3 protein: CASSGRRGIQYF; CDR3 DNA: TGTGCCAGCAGTGGAAGAAGGGGCATTCAGTACTTC
clone size: -; J gene: TRBJ1-2; V gene: TRBV2; D gene: TRBD1; CDR3 protein: CASRGDSLYGYTF; CDR3 DNA: TGTGCCAGCAGAGGGGACAGCCTCTATGGCTACACCTTC
clone size: -; J gene: TRBJ2-7; V gene: TRBV9; D gene: -; CDR3 protein: CASSGGARDSYEQYF; CDR3 DNA: TGTGCCAGCAGCGGCGGGGCACGGGACTCCTACGAGCAGTACTTC
clone size: -; J gene: TRBJ1-4; V gene: TRBV25-1; D gene: -; CDR3 protein: CASSEPGTLSEKLFF; CDR3 DNA: TGTGCCAGCAGTGAGCCCGGGACATTAAGTGAAAAACTGTTTTTT
clone size: -; J gene: TRBJ1-5; V gene: TRBV28; D gene: TRBD1; CDR3 protein: CASSLFRDRAYSNQPQHF; CDR3 DNA: TGTGCCAGCAGTTTATTCCGGGACAGGGCTTATAGCAATCAGCCCCAGCATTTT
clone size: -; J gene: TRBJ2-7; V gene: TRBV7-2; D gene: -; CDR3 protein: CASSLVQGSYEQYF; CDR3 DNA: TGTGCCAGCAGCTTAGTTCAGGGGAGCTACGAGCAGTACTTC
clone size: once; J gene: TRBJ2-3; V gene: TRBV9; D gene: -; CDR3 protein: CASSSSTTDTQYF; CDR3 DNA: TGTGCCAGCAGCTCCTCGACTACAGATACGCAGTATTTT
clone size: -; J gene: TRBJ1-5; V gene: TRBV6-1; D gene: -; CDR3 protein: CASSERVRVGNQPQHF; CDR3 DNA: TGTGCCAGCAGTGAACGGGTCAGGGTTGGCAATCAGCCCCAGCATTTT
clone size: -; J gene: TRBJ2-5; V gene: TRBV4-1; D gene: TRBD2; CDR3 protein: CASSQTSGGAVETQYF; CDR3 DNA: TGCGCCAGCAGCCAAACTAGCGGGGGGGCTGTAGAGACCCAGTACTTC
clone size: -; J gene: TRBJ2-2; V gene: TRBV7-2; D gene: -; CDR3 protein: CASSEQEFTGELFF; CDR3 DNA: TGTGCCAGCAGCGAACAGGAATTTACCGGGGAGCTGTTTTTT
clone size: -; J gene: TRBJ2-5; V gene: TRBV19; D gene: TRBD2; CDR3 protein: CASSIDAGGDETQYF; CDR3 DNA: TGTGCCAGTAGTATAGATGCGGGAGGGGATGAGACCCAGTACTTC
clone size: few; J gene: TRBJ2-5; V gene: TRBV5-4; D gene: -; CDR3 protein: CASSLDPSSQETQYF; CDR3 DNA: TGTGCCAGCAGCTTGGATCCTAGCTCGCAAGAGACCCAGTACTTC
clone size: once; J gene: TRBJ2-3; V gene: TRBV7-3; D gene: TRBD2; CDR3 protein: CASSFVSGRTDTQYF; CDR3 DNA: TGTGCCAGCAGCTTTGTTAGCGGGCGCACAGATACGCAGTATTTT
clone size: -; J gene: TRBJ2-1; V gene: TRBV19; D gene: TRBD2; CDR3 protein: CASSTGLAGGYNEQFF; CDR3 DNA: TGTGCCAGTAGCACTGGACTAGCGGGGGGGTACAATGAGCAGTTCTTC
clone size: -; J gene: TRBJ2-7; V gene: TRBV5-1; D gene: -; CDR3 protein: CASSLWSGIYEQYF; CDR3 DNA: TGCGCCAGCAGCTTGTGGTCAGGGATTTACGAGCAGTACTTC
clone size: once; J gene: TRBJ1-2; V gene: TRBV4-3; D gene: -; CDR3 protein: CASSPGVSGGYTF; CDR3 DNA: TGCGCCAGCAGCCCCGGGGTATCCGGCGGCTACACCTTC
clone size: -; J gene: TRBJ1-2; V gene: TRBV5-1; D gene: -; CDR3 protein: CASSLAGGGPRDYGYTF; CDR3 DNA: TGCGCCAGCAGCTTGGCTGGGGGGGGGCCGCGGGACTATGGCTACACCTTC
clone size: -; J gene: TRBJ2-5; V gene: TRBV11-2; D gene: TRBD2; CDR3 protein: CASSFDPWTSGEGTQYF; CDR3 DNA: TGTGCCAGCAGCTTCGATCCCTGGACTAGCGGCGAAGGGACCCAGTACTTC
clone size: -; J gene: TRBJ2-7; V gene: TRBV5-4; D gene: TRBD1; CDR3 protein: CASSPRQGGTGEQYF; CDR3 DNA: TGTGCCAGCAGCCCCAGACAGGGGGGTACCGGCGAGCAGTACTTC
clone size: -; J gene: TRBJ2-1; V gene: TRBV7-9; D gene: TRBD2; CDR3 protein: CASSSLVAGDYNEQFF; CDR3 DNA: TGTGCCAGCAGCTCATTGGTAGCGGGGGACTACAATGAGCAGTTCTTC
clone size: once; J gene: TRBJ2-7; V gene: TRBV2; D gene: -; CDR3 protein: CASSVGGFHEQYF; CDR3 DNA: TGTGCCAGCAGTGTAGGAGGGTTTCACGAGCAGTACTTC
clone size: -; J gene: TRBJ1-1; V gene: TRBV20-1; D gene: -; CDR3 protein: CSASTGWNTEAFF; CDR3 DNA: TGCAGTGCTAGTACAGGGTGGAACACTGAAGCTTTCTTT
clone size: -; J gene: TRBJ2-3; V gene: TRBV11-2; D gene: -; CDR3 protein: CASSLTWGQSTDTQYF; CDR3 DNA: TGTGCCAGCAGCTTGACATGGGGCCAGTCCACAGATACGCAGTATTTT
clone size: -; J gene: TRBJ1-4; V gene: TRBV5-1; D gene: TRBD1; CDR3 protein: CASRPGTGEEKLFF; CDR3 DNA: TGCGCCAGCAGACCCGGGACAGGGGAAGAAAAACTGTTTTTT
clone size: -; J gene: TRBJ1-2; V gene: TRBV4-1; D gene: -; CDR3 protein: CASSPPRLGVSYGYTF; CDR3 DNA: TGCGCCAGCAGCCCCCCCCGATTAGGGGTGAGCTATGGCTACACCTTC
clone size: -; J gene: TRBJ2-7; V gene: TRBV7-8; D gene: TRBD1; CDR3 protein: CASSPRTGRISYEQYF; CDR3 DNA: TGTGCCAGCAGCCCAAGGACAGGTCGAATCTCCTACGAGCAGTACTTC
clone size: -; J gene: TRBJ1-6; V gene: TRBV28; D gene: -; CDR3 protein: CASSLGGTRDSPLHF; CDR3 DNA: TGTGCCAGCAGTTTAGGCGGTACCAGGGATTCACCCCTCCACTTT
clone size: -; J gene: TRBJ2-3; V gene: TRBV11-3; D gene: TRBD2; CDR3 protein: CASSLRLAGGSTDTQYF; CDR3 DNA: TGTGCCAGCAGCTTACGTCTCGCGGGGGGGAGCACAGATACGCAGTATTTT
clone size: -; J gene: TRBJ2-5; V gene: TRBV6-1; D gene: TRBD2; CDR3 protein: CASSELGTTQETQYF; CDR3 DNA: TGTGCCAGCAGTGAATTAGGGACTACGCAAGAGACCCAGTACTTC
clone size: -; J gene: TRBJ2-5; V gene: TRBV5-4; D gene: TRBD2; CDR3 protein: CASNLRSGGPKGETQYF; CDR3 DNA: TGTGCCAGCAACCTGAGAAGCGGGGGGCCAAAGGGAGAGACCCAGTACTTC
clone size: -; J gene: TRBJ2-6; V gene: TRBV5-6; D gene: TRBD1; CDR3 protein: CASSPGTAGANVLTF; CDR3 DNA: TGTGCCAGCAGCCCTGGGACAGCTGGGGCCAACGTCCTGACTTTC
clone size: -; J gene: TRBJ1-1; V gene: TRBV19; D gene: -; CDR3 protein: CASTYNTEAFF; CDR3 DNA: TGTGCCAGTACCTACAACACTGAAGCTTTCTTT
clone size: -; J gene: TRBJ1-5; V gene: TRBV7-8; D gene: -; CDR3 protein: CASSLQSSNQPQHF; CDR3 DNA: TGTGCCAGCAGCTTACAGTCCAGCAATCAGCCCCAGCATTTT
clone size: -; J gene: TRBJ2-6; V gene: TRBV9; D gene: -; CDR3 protein: CASGQSSGANVLTF; CDR3 DNA: TGTGCCAGCGGACAGTCCTCTGGGGCCAACGTCCTGACTTTC
clone size: -; J gene: TRBJ1-5; V gene: TRBV18; D gene: -; CDR3 protein: CASSQSGGNQPQHF; CDR3 DNA: TGTGCCAGCTCACAGTCAGGGGGCAATCAGCCCCAGCATTTT
clone size: -; J gene: TRBJ1-5; V gene: TRBV19; D gene: -; CDR3 protein: CASNVQGYQPQHF; CDR3 DNA: TGTGCCAGTAATGTGCAGGGTTATCAGCCCCAGCATTTT
clone size: once; J gene: TRBJ1-3; V gene: TRBV9; D gene: -; CDR3 protein: CASSVGQAAGNTIYF; CDR3 DNA: TGTGCCAGCAGCGTAGGGCAGGCCGCCGGAAACACCATATATTTT
clone size: -; J gene: TRBJ1-2; V gene: TRBV9; D gene: -; CDR3 protein: CASSAANYGYTF; CDR3 DNA: TGTGCCAGCAGCGCAGCTAACTATGGCTACACCTTC
clone size: -; J gene: TRBJ2-1; V gene: TRBV13; D gene: TRBD2; CDR3 protein: CASSFSSGGAENEQFF; CDR3 DNA: TGTGCCAGCAGCTTTAGTAGCGGGGGGGCCGAAAATGAGCAGTTCTTC
clone size: -; J gene: TRBJ1-3; V gene: TRBV5-4; D gene: -; CDR3 protein: CASSLEPSSGNTIYF; CDR3 DNA: TGTGCCAGCAGCTTGGAACCGAGCTCTGGAAACACCATATATTTT
clone size: -; J gene: TRBJ2-3; V gene: TRBV6-4; D gene: TRBD2; CDR3 protein: CASSETSGAGADTQYF; CDR3 DNA: TGTGCCAGCAGCGAGACTAGCGGGGCCGGGGCAGATACGCAGTATTTT
clone size: -; J gene: TRBJ1-4; V gene: TRBV7-8; D gene: -; CDR3 protein: CASRGDLGEKLFF; CDR3 DNA: TGTGCCAGCAGGGGGGACTTAGGCGAAAAACTGTTTTTT